The 8 T cell receptor beta chains reported below all come from one sample, sequenced in a study of radiation and T cells in renal cell carcinoma. Assay used: immunoSEQ multiplex PCR; TCRdb lists only in-frame clones, some missing. The profile covers 97,000 or so clones, with roughly 84% appearing a single time and roughly 7.6% taken by the ten largest. The sample's time point: blood 4 weeks post-SBRT, at nephrectomy. As for treatment: 15 Gy SBRT to primary tumor, nephrectomy 4 weeks later. Sequencing used blood, obtained from a patient whose treatment included radiotherapy and nephrectomy. These receptors came from a man in his 60s with renal cell carcinoma.

The rearrangement links TRBV7-3 to TRBJ2-7; possible D gene TRBD2, 5 bases. The germline V and J ends were trimmed by 2 bases and 5 bases, with 10 bases remaining between them. CDR3 size: 13 residues. Germline V CDR1 and CDR2: SGHTA, FQGTGA. Here the CDR3 DNA reads TGTGCCAGCAGCTTAGGACTGGGAAACGAGCAGTACTTC. Its protein is CASSLGLGNEQYF.

This chain uses TRBV2 with TRBJ2-7, with 7 positions matching TRBD1. The CDR3 loop spans 14 amino acids. The germline CDR1 and CDR2 sequences are SNHLY and FYNNEI. V trimming: 6 bases; J trimming: 6 bases; junction bases outside the gene matches: 11. The CDR3 loop reads CASRKTGSHREQYF. The CDR3 DNA follows: TGTGCCAGCAGGAAGACAGGGTCACATCGCGAGCAGTACTTC.

The chain joins TRBV4-1 to TRBJ1-5; D is perhaps TRBD1 (6 bases). There are 17 residues in the CDR3. V lost 1 base, J lost 5 bases, and 18 bases lay in between. The V gene's germline CDR1 is MGHRA and CDR2 YSYEKL. CDR3 DNA: TGCGCCAGCAGCCAAGGGTCGGCGGCAGGGGTGGATCAGCCCCAGCATTTT. This sequence encodes CASSQGSAAGVDQPQHF.

This clone has just a few counts. The gene calls are TRBV6-5 and TRBJ1-5, with 8 positions matching TRBD1. The V segment lost 0 bases and the J segment 5 bases; nucleotides outside the gene matches: 3. The CDR3 extends over 15 amino acids. Germline CDR1 MNHEY, CDR2 SVGAGI. The CDR3 here is CASSYSTGVDQPQHF. CDR3 DNA: TGTGCCAGCAGTTACTCGACAGGGGTAGATCAGCCCCAGCATTTT.

V usage is TRBV28 and J usage is TRBJ1-2; the D is unclear. V lost 10 bases, J lost 2 bases, and 11 bases lay in between. Germline-derived CDR1 and CDR2 are MDHEN and SYDVKM. This CDR3 spans 12 amino acids. In DNA, the CDR3 is TGTGCCACCCTCGGGCTGAACTATGGCTACACCTTC. Its protein product is CATLGLNYGYTF.

The gene calls are TRBV11-3 and TRBJ2-3; a possible D gene is TRBD1 (5 bases). Trimming shortened V by 3 bases and J by 4 bases, and 11 bases separated the two germline ends. This CDR3 is built from 14 residues. Germline V gene lookup returns CDR1 SGHNT and CDR2 YENEEA. CDR3 sequence (DNA): TGTGCCAGCAGCTTGGGGCAGCGCGCAGATACGCAGTATTTT. Translation: CASSLGQRADTQYF.

This chain uses TRBV10-1 with TRBJ2-2; 7 positions agree with TRBD1. CDR1 and CDR2 from the germline V gene are WNHNN and SYGVQD (reference sequence). The CDR3 loop spans 17 amino acids. The junction had 13 bases not matched to a gene; V was cut back by 8 bases and J by 1 base. CDR3 sequence reads: CASVGVPTGWNTGELFF. DNA of the CDR3: TGCGCCAGCGTGGGGGTCCCGACAGGGTGGAACACCGGGGAGCTGTTTTTT.

For this clone: The sample has other DNA sequences that encode this CDR3 too. V and J are TRBV6-5 and TRBJ1-2, with a tentative D call TRBD1 (5 bases). The germline V gene encodes CDR1 MNHEY and CDR2 SVGAGI. With 8 bases removed from V and 2 bases from J, the gap between germline ends came to 12 bases. This CDR3 is built from 13 residues. The CDR3 protein is CASRRDFNYGYTF. The CDR3 nucleotides are TGTGCCAGCCGCAGGGATTTCAACTATGGCTACACCTTC.